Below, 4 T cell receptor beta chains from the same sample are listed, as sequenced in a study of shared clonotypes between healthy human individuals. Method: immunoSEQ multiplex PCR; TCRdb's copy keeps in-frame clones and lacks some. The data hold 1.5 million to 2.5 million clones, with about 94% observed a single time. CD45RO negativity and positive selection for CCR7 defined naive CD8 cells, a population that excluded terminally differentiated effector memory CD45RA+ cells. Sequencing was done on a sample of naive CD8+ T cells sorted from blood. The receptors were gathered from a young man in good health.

The CDR3 coding sequence is TGTGCCAGCAGCCCGGACAGTTATAATTCACCCCTCCACTTT. It is translated as CASSPDSYNSPLHF. The rearrangement links TRBV5-4 to TRBJ1-6, with D tentatively TRBD1 (6 bases). Germline V gene lookup returns CDR1 SGHNT and CDR2 YYREEE (reference sequence). V was shortened by 4 bases and J by 4 bases, with 9 bases between the two germline ends. The CDR3 runs to 14 residues.

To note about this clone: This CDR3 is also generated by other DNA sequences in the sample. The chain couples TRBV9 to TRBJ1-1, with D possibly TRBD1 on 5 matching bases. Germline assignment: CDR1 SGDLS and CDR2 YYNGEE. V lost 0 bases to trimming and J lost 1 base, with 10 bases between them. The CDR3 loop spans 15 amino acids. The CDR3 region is CASSVGTGSNTEAFF. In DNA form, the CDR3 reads TGTGCCAGCAGCGTAGGAACAGGTTCGAACACTGAAGCTTTCTTT.

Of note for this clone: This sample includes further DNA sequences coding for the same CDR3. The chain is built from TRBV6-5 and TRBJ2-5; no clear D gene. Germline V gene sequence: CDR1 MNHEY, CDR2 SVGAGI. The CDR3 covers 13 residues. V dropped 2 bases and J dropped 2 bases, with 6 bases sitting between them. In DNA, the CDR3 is TGTGCCAGCAGTTACCCGCCTCAAGAGACCCAGTACTTC. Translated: CASSYPPQETQYF.

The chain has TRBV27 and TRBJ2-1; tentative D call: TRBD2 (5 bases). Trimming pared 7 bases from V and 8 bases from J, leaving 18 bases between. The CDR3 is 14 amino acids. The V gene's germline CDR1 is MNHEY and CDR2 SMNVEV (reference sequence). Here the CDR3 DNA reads TGTGCCAGCAAACCCATTGTTGAGGAGGATGAGCAGTTCTTC. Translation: CASKPIVEEDEQFF.